What follows are 12 T cell receptor beta chains derived from one specimen sequenced in a study of vaccination and CD4 T cells after COVID-19. Treatment: approximately 11-day PBMC culture with coronavirus spike peptide pools or control peptides (ViraFEST assay). The Oncomine TCR Beta short-read assay was applied to DNA of cultured CD4+ T cells. TCRdb independently ran MiXCR on the PCR reads; one entry per CDR3 protein. Among some 5,400 distinct CDR3 sequences listed, around 34% were seen once. These receptors' targets are unknown. The sample consisted of CD4+ T cells from blood, cultured in vitro, taken after SARS-CoV-2 vaccination. Receptor source: a human donor who had recovered from COVID-19.

The sample holds a few counts of this clonotype. The chain is built from TRBV20-1 and TRBJ2-7; 7 nucleotides match TRBD2. Per the germline V gene, CDR1 is DFQATT and CDR2 is SNEGSKA (reference sequence). The CDR3 consists of 14 residues. V dropped 0 bases and J dropped 2; count of bases not matched to a gene: 4. The CDR3 nucleotides are TGCAGTGCTAGAGATTTGCTAGCGGCCTACGAGCAGTACTTC. Protein: CSARDLLAAYEQYF.

V and J are TRBV20-1 and TRBJ2-5; TRBD1 might be the D (6 bases). Trimming removed 0 bases at V and 5 bases at J, with 16 bases between. The germline V gene encodes CDR1 DFQATT and CDR2 SNEGSKA (reference sequence). The CDR3 has 15 residues. The CDR3 coding sequence is TGCAGTGCTAGAGAGGGACATGGCCCGAGGGAGACCCAGTACTTC. This encodes CSAREGHGPRETQYF.

V usage is TRBV28 and J usage is TRBJ2-5; D gene unclear. V was shortened by 10 bases and J by 1 base, with 4 bases between the two germline ends. Germline V CDR1 and CDR2: MDHEN, SYDVKM. The CDR3 runs 10 residues. The CDR3 sequence is CATTQETQYF. The CDR3 DNA reads as TGTGCCACCACCCAAGAGACCCAGTACTTC.

The chain has TRBV7-8 and TRBJ1-3; perhaps TRBD1 as D (6 bases). V shed 2 bases and J shed 0 bases, with 8 bases lying between them. The CDR3 is 15 amino acids. Germline V gene sequence: CDR1 SGHVS, CDR2 FQNEAQ. The DNA of the CDR3 is TGTGCCAGCAGCTTACGGGGGCTCTCTGGAAACACCATATATTTT. This codes for CASSLRGLSGNTIYF.

The chain combines TRBV10-1 with TRBJ2-3; 9 nucleotides align to TRBD1. CDR3 length: 15 amino acids. V shed 7 bases and J 3 bases; nucleotides not matched to a gene: 8. Per the germline V gene, CDR1 is WNHNN and CDR2 is SYGVQD (reference sequence). The CDR3 region has the DNA TGCGCCAGCAATCCGGGGACAGGGAAGACAGATACGCAGTATTTT. It is translated as CASNPGTGKTDTQYF.

This clonotype was seen a few times. The rearrangement links TRBV11-2 to TRBJ1-2, with D unclear. Germline loops: CDR1 SGHAT, CDR2 FQNNGV. The V gene lost 2 bases and the J gene lost 7 bases, with 26 bases spanning the gap. The CDR3 is 18 residues long. The CDR3 region has the DNA TGTGCCAGCAGCTTATTCGTAGTCCCGGCCGGGAGTTATCCTGGCTACACCTTC. Amino acid sequence: CASSLFVVPAGSYPGYTF.

This rearrangement joins TRBV6-1 to TRBJ2-1; 9 bases agree with TRBD2. Germline V gene sequence: CDR1 MNHNS, CDR2 SASEGT. The CDR3 is made up of 15 amino acids. V lost 7 bases, J lost 5 bases, and 9 bases stayed unmatched. The CDR3 DNA reads TGTGCCAGCAATACCTTAGCGGGAGACGACAATGAGCAGTTCTTC. Translation: CASNTLAGDDNEQFF.

J is TRBJ2-7 and V is TRBV2, with TRBD2 matching over 9 bases. This CDR3 is built from 15 residues. Per the germline V gene, CDR1 is SNHLY and CDR2 is FYNNEI. Trimming at V came to 6 bases and at J to 2 bases, leaving 8 bases not matched to a gene. As DNA, the CDR3 is TGTGCCAGCAGCCCTGGGACTAGCTTTACCTACGAGCAGTACTTC. This encodes CASSPGTSFTYEQYF.

The DNA for the CDR3 is TGTGCCAGCAGCGTAGTCGGTCAGGGACAAGAGACCCAGTACTTC. Protein: CASSVVGQGQETQYF. The rearrangement uses TRBV9 and TRBJ2-5, with a possible D match to TRBD1 (5 bases). V was pared by 0 bases and J by 2 bases, with 11 bases between. The CDR3 contains 15 residues. Germline assignment: CDR1 SGDLS and CDR2 YYNGEE.

V is TRBV6-1 and J is TRBJ1-2; 7 bases agree with TRBD1. J was trimmed by 4 bases and V by 4 bases; bases with no gene match: 3. The germline V gene has CDR1 MNHNS and CDR2 SASEGT. The CDR3 has 13 amino acids. The CDR3 region has the DNA TGTGCCAGCAGTGCCCAGGGGGGCTATGGCTACACCTTC. Its protein product is CASSAQGGYGYTF.

The rearrangement joins TRBV6-1 to TRBJ1-1; TRBD1 agrees at 8 bases. J gave up 5 bases and V 7 bases, and 9 bases lay outside the gene matches. Germline CDR1 is MNHNS and CDR2 is SASEGT. The CDR3 loop spans 14 amino acids. CDR3: CASTRQGSGTEAFF. CDR3 sequence (DNA): TGTGCCAGCACCCGACAGGGGTCTGGGACTGAAGCTTTCTTT.

The V and J genes are TRBV5-1 and TRBJ2-5; D is perhaps TRBD2 (6 bases). Germline CDR1 reads SGHRS; CDR2 reads YFSETQ. V lost 1 base and J lost 5, with 21 bases in between. The CDR3 loop spans 17 amino acids. The CDR3 sequence: CASSLTGREYRMETQYF. DNA of the CDR3: TGCGCCAGCAGCTTGACCGGCCGGGAGTATCGAATGGAGACCCAGTACTTC.